The rows below give T cell receptor beta chains drawn from one sample of a study of immune evolution from preneoplasia to lung adenocarcinoma. Clones were read by immunoSEQ multiplex PCR, and TCRdb kept only the in-frame ones, dropping some. The top ten hold 3% to 4% of the sample, which has 10,000 to 13,000 clones, roughly 80% seen once. Sequenced sample: FFPE minimally invasive lung adenocarcinoma tissue. The source is a person aged 70 to 79 with lung adenocarcinoma. Each CDR3 is given with its conserved first and last residue. A D gene is named only where the DNA matches it firmly. Size values are once, few and many counts, or a class for expanded clones, and some rows have none.

v_gene	d_gene	abundance	len	j_gene	CDR3aa	CDR3nt
TRBV2	-	once	13	TRBJ2-5	CASSEVIGETQYF	TGTGCCAGCAGTGAAGTGATCGGAGAGACCCAGTACTTC
TRBV11-3	TRBD2	-	15	TRBJ2-1	CASSLGLAGTNEQFF	TGTGCCAGCAGCTTAGGGCTAGCGGGGACGAATGAGCAGTTCTTC
TRBV18	TRBD1	once	15	TRBJ2-7	CASSPGQGVGYEQYF	TGTGCCAGCTCACCCGGACAGGGGGTAGGGTACGAGCAGTACTTC
TRBV12-5	-	-	12	TRBJ2-3	CASGSPGGTQYF	TGTGCTAGTGGTTCCCCAGGAGGTACGCAGTATTTT
TRBV6-7	-	-	14	TRBJ1-1	CASSFQSMNTEAFF	TGTGCCAGCAGTTTCCAGTCCATGAACACTGAAGCTTTCTTT
TRBV28	TRBD1	-	14	TRBJ2-3	CASSSGQFTDTQYF	TGTGCCAGCAGCTCGGGACAGTTCACAGATACGCAGTATTTT
TRBV2	-	-	14	TRBJ2-1	CASKGPDLYNEQFF	TGTGCCAGCAAGGGGCCTGACTTATACAATGAGCAGTTCTTC
TRBV28	TRBD2	-	15	TRBJ2-7	CASSQRAGERYEQYF	TGTGCCAGCAGCCAGAGGGCGGGAGAAAGGTACGAGCAGTACTTC
TRBV30	TRBD1	-	14	TRBJ1-5	CAWPGQGANQPQHF	TGTGCCTGGCCGGGACAGGGGGCAAATCAGCCCCAGCATTTT
TRBV6-5	TRBD2	few	13	TRBJ2-7	CASGPAGEREQYF	TGTGCCAGCGGTCCAGCGGGAGAGCGGGAGCAGTACTTC
TRBV10-3	TRBD1	-	16	TRBJ1-6	CAISESGTGDNSPLHF	TGTGCCATCAGTGAGTCTGGGACAGGGGACAATTCACCCCTCCACTTT
TRBV9	-	-	15	TRBJ2-1	CASSVAGGVGNEQFF	TGTGCCAGCAGCGTAGCCGGGGGAGTGGGCAATGAGCAGTTCTTC
TRBV28	TRBD1	-	16	TRBJ2-1	CASSLGTDRAANEQFF	TGTGCCAGCAGTTTAGGTACGGACAGGGCGGCCAATGAGCAGTTCTTC
TRBV30	TRBD1	-	14	TRBJ2-2	CAWGGTGHTGELFF	TGTGCCTGGGGCGGGACAGGGCACACCGGGGAGCTGTTTTTT
TRBV2	TRBD2	-	13	TRBJ2-1	CASVTSVYNEQFF	TGTGCCAGCGTGACTAGCGTCTACAATGAGCAGTTCTTC
TRBV11-3	-	few	15	TRBJ1-3	CASSDGSASGNTIYF	TGTGCCAGCAGCGATGGCAGTGCCTCTGGAAACACCATATATTTT
TRBV11-2	-	-	15	TRBJ2-1	CASSRLDSSWNEQFF	TGTGCCAGCAGCCGGCTGGACAGTTCTTGGAATGAGCAGTTCTTC
TRBV18	TRBD1	few	16	TRBJ1-3	CASSPRRTGSGNTIYF	TGTGCCAGCTCACCGAGACGGACAGGGTCTGGAAACACCATATATTTT
TRBV29-1	TRBD1	few	12	TRBJ2-7	CSVGTGDNEQYF	TGCAGCGTAGGGACAGGGGACAACGAGCAGTACTTC
TRBV29-1	TRBD1	few	11	TRBJ1-2	CSGGQGDGYTF	TGCAGCGGCGGACAGGGAGATGGCTACACCTTC
TRBV10-3	-	-	11	TRBJ2-7	CATQGFYEQYF	TGTGCCACTCAGGGGTTCTACGAGCAGTACTTC
TRBV6-6	TRBD1	-	16	TRBJ2-4	CASSYLRDSDKNIQYF	TGTGCCAGCAGTTACCTTCGGGACAGCGACAAAAACATTCAGTACTTC
TRBV28	-	-	16	TRBJ2-7	CASSFHPPLHPYEQYF	TGTGCCAGCAGTTTCCATCCTCCGCTACACCCCTACGAGCAGTACTTC
TRBV7-8	-	once	15	TRBJ1-2	CASSPHSGVGYGYTF	TGTGCCAGCAGCCCCCATTCAGGGGTAGGATATGGCTACACCTTC
TRBV30	-	once	15	TRBJ2-3	CAWTRGRALTDTQYF	TGTGCCTGGACCCGCGGGCGGGCACTCACAGATACGCAGTATTTT
TRBV2	TRBD1	few	14	TRBJ2-7	CASRRTGGAYEQYF	TGTGCCAGCAGACGCACAGGGGGAGCGTACGAGCAGTACTTC
TRBV30	-	-	16	TRBJ1-6	CAWAPGRGRWDSPLHF	TGTGCCTGGGCCCCCGGGCGTGGCAGATGGGACTCACCCCTCCACTTT
TRBV30	-	-	12	TRBJ2-2	CASRRLTGELFF	TGTGCCTCCCGACGGCTTACCGGGGAGCTGTTTTTT
TRBV18	-	few	16	TRBJ2-7	CASSPYSGTASYEQYF	TGTGCCAGCTCACCATATTCCGGGACGGCTTCCTACGAGCAGTACTTC
TRBV27	-	-	13	TRBJ2-3	CASSQKRLYTQYF	TGTGCCAGCAGTCAAAAGAGGTTATATACGCAGTATTTT
TRBV9	TRBD1	-	18	TRBJ1-6	CASSGYGTESSYNSPLHF	TGTGCCAGCAGCGGATATGGGACAGAGAGCTCCTATAATTCACCCCTCCACTTT
TRBV18	TRBD1	-	15	TRBJ1-1	CASSPQTGRNTEAFF	TGTGCCAGCTCACCCCAGACAGGGCGGAACACTGAAGCTTTCTTT
TRBV30	TRBD1	-	14	TRBJ1-5	CAWSRDRGHQPQHF	TGTGCCTGGAGTCGGGACAGGGGACATCAGCCCCAGCATTTT
TRBV7-2	TRBD1	-	15	TRBJ2-2	CASSSPGQGARELFF	TGTGCCAGCAGCTCACCGGGACAGGGGGCTCGGGAGCTGTTTTTT
TRBV10-1	-	-	15	TRBJ2-3	CASTSGSSSTDTQYF	TGCGCCAGCACCTCAGGGTCATCGAGCACAGATACGCAGTATTTT
TRBV6-6	-	-	14	TRBJ2-2	CASSYGGGTGELFF	TGTGCCAGCAGTTACGGGGGAGGCACCGGGGAGCTGTTTTTT
TRBV9	TRBD2	-	15	TRBJ2-3	CASSTAGGHTDTQYF	TGTGCCAGCAGCACGGCGGGGGGGCACACAGATACGCAGTATTTT
TRBV4-3	-	-	15	TRBJ1-1	CASSQGGMRDTEAFF	TGCGCCAGCAGCCAAGGCGGGATGAGAGACACTGAAGCTTTCTTT
TRBV6-5	-	-	15	TRBJ1-2	CASSAEFRGAGGYTF	TGTGCCAGCAGTGCTGAGTTTAGGGGGGCAGGAGGCTACACCTTC
TRBV18	-	-	14	TRBJ1-3	CASSPPGSGNTIYF	TGTGCCAGCTCACCACCAGGGAGTGGAAACACCATATATTTT
TRBV11-3	-	-	13	TRBJ1-3	CASSTGAGNTIYF	TGTGCCAGCAGCACCGGCGCGGGAAACACCATATATTTT
TRBV2	-	once	12	TRBJ2-7	CASSDQGYEQYF	TGTGCCAGCAGTGACCAGGGGTACGAGCAGTACTTC
TRBV7-8	-	-	18	TRBJ1-2	CASSPRSPGQSANYGYTF	TGTGCCAGCAGCCCCCGGTCACCCGGGCAATCTGCTAACTATGGCTATACCTTC
TRBV11-3	-	-	12	TRBJ2-1	CASRRESNEQFF	TGTGCCAGCCGCAGGGAATCCAATGAGCAGTTCTTC
TRBV4-1	-	-	13	TRBJ1-1	CALRGGRNTEAFF	TGCGCCCTCCGTGGGGGAAGGAACACTGAAGCTTTCTTT
TRBV7-9	TRBD1	-	13	TRBJ1-2	CASSPGTGYGYTF	TGTGCCAGCAGCCCCGGGACAGGCTATGGCTACACCTTC